This T cell receptor (beta chain) was captured by sequencing in a study of graft-versus-host responses after intestinal transplantation. About the study: Recipients were given multivisceral, liver-intestinal, or isolated intestinal transplants. Anti-thymocyte globulin induction was given to all recipients, followed by tacrolimus and steroids for 2 to 3 years.

Concerning this clone itself: The target antigen is unknown.

The repertoire was sequenced with immunoSEQ multiplex PCR; TCRdb's copy has only in-frame clones and lacks some. The sample includes 55,000 to 75,000 clones, over 75% of them seen just once. The junction had 10 bases not matched to a gene; V was cut back by 6 bases and J by 7 bases. CDR3 length equals 15 residues. The germline V gene has CDR1 MNHEY and CDR2 SMNVEV (reference sequence). General study results and limits: Early post-transplant HvG declines tracked with peak circulating GvH clone levels. In recipient marrow, GvH clones were found, and some appeared first in ileum or blood.

This sequence was found in a human donor who was the organ donor for an intestinal transplant. Sequences were derived from unstimulated CD4+ T cells sorted from spleen or lymph node cells, sampled before transplant. The rearrangement joins TRBV27 to TRBJ2-3; 10 positions match TRBD2. This chain's CDR3 is CASRNLAGVLNTQYF. CDR3 nucleotide sequence: TGTGCCAGCAGGAACCTAGCGGGGGTGTTAAATACGCAGTATTTT.